This T cell receptor (beta chain) was identified during a study of cytomegalovirus exposure and HLA in healthy donors. The PCR used 60 Vbeta and 13 Jbeta primers. The assay was immunoSEQ multiplex PCR, and TCRdb's table has in-frame clones only and misses some. The repertoire holds nearly 300,000 clones, more than 80% seen once, with around 4.2% in the top ten. V lost 1 base, J lost 3 bases, and 15 bases lay in between. The length of the CDR3 is 16 residues. Germline CDR1 SGDLS, CDR2 YYNGEE. The TCR sequence derives from a man aged 35 to 55 in good health and CMV-seropositive. The sample was PBMCs. The chain has TRBV9 and TRBJ2-3; tentative D call: TRBD1 (6 bases). The CDR3 nucleotides are TGTGCCAGCAGCGTAATACAGGGTGGGGGTACAGATACGCAGTATTTT. Protein: CASSVIQGGGTDTQYF.